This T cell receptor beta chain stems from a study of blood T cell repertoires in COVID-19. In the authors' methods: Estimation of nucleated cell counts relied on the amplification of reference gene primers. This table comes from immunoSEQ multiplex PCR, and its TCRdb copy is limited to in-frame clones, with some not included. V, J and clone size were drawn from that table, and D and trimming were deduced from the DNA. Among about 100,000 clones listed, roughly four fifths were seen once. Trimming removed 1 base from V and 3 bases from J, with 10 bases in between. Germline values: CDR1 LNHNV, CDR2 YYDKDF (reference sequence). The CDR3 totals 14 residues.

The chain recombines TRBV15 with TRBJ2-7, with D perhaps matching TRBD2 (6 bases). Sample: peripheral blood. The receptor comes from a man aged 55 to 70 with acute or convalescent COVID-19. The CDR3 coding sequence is TGTGCCACCAGCAGAGGGGGACTCCGCTACGAGCAGTACTTC. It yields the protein CATSRGGLRYEQYF. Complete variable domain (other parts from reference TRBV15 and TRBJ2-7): DAMVIQNPRYQVTQFGKPVTLSCSQTLNHNVMYWYQQKSSQAPKLLFHYYDKDFNNEADTPDNFQSRRPNTSFCFLDIRSPGLGDTAMYLCATSRGGLRYEQYFGPGTRLTVT.